Listed below are T cell receptor beta chains from one sample, sequenced in a study of CD8 T cells in ankylosing spondylitis. TCRdb used MiXCR to reprocess the 5' RACE reads, holding one entry per CDR3 protein. The sample has hundreds of thousands of distinct CDR3 sequences, over 9.5% seen once; the top ten hold about 0.49%. Sequenced: blood, either unsorted or a sorted T cell fraction (not recorded which). Receptors originate from a male donor with ankylosing spondylitis. CDR3s leave out the opening cysteine and the closing phenylalanine or tryptophan. Each record gives: V gene, J gene, CDR3 protein.

v_gene: TRBV20-1
j_gene: TRBJ1-5
CDR3aa: SARDRARGNNQPQH

v_gene: TRBV5-1
j_gene: TRBJ2-1
CDR3aa: ASSLGLVDNEQF

v_gene: TRBV21-1
j_gene: TRBJ2-7
CDR3aa: ASSPPYEQY

v_gene: TRBV29-1
j_gene: TRBJ2-1
CDR3aa: SGGGGPSSYNEQF

v_gene: TRBV27
j_gene: TRBJ2-3
CDR3aa: ASSPRTSVHFTDTQY

v_gene: TRBV5-1
j_gene: TRBJ2-1
CDR3aa: ASSRDRVLPTSYNEQF

v_gene: TRBV6-2/TRBV6-3
j_gene: TRBJ1-6
CDR3aa: ASSYSGSSPLH

v_gene: TRBV7-2
j_gene: TRBJ2-1
CDR3aa: ASSPTPSSYNEQF

v_gene: TRBV4-3
j_gene: TRBJ2-5
CDR3aa: ASSPRGRGLQETQY

v_gene: TRBV20-1
j_gene: TRBJ2-1
CDR3aa: SASKSTGRQF

v_gene: TRBV6-5
j_gene: TRBJ1-1
CDR3aa: ASSYSPGTVEAF

v_gene: TRBV29-1
j_gene: TRBJ2-3
CDR3aa: SVDGGFGTDTQY

v_gene: TRBV29-1
j_gene: TRBJ2-3
CDR3aa: SVFADTQY

v_gene: TRBV11-1
j_gene: TRBJ2-3
CDR3aa: ASSTGDPETDTQY

v_gene: TRBV3-1
j_gene: TRBJ1-2
CDR3aa: ASSQRQGAGYGYT

v_gene: TRBV4-2
j_gene: TRBJ2-2
CDR3aa: ASSPPGQMDTGELF

v_gene: TRBV27
j_gene: TRBJ1-4
CDR3aa: ASSLARGLGEKLF

v_gene: TRBV7-2
j_gene: TRBJ2-7
CDR3aa: ASSLAAGDHYEQY

v_gene: TRBV18
j_gene: TRBJ1-1
CDR3aa: ASSLTGGIAAF

v_gene: TRBV7-2
j_gene: TRBJ2-3
CDR3aa: ASSLGLAGGADTQY

v_gene: TRBV10-3
j_gene: TRBJ2-3
CDR3aa: AISESSLTDTQY

v_gene: TRBV29-1
j_gene: TRBJ1-1
CDR3aa: SVVAANTEAF

v_gene: TRBV6-1
j_gene: TRBJ2-1
CDR3aa: ASSPNILAGGYNEQF

v_gene: TRBV6-1
j_gene: TRBJ1-6
CDR3aa: ASSPWDRGYSPLH

v_gene: TRBV6-5
j_gene: TRBJ2-5
CDR3aa: ASSFGTGYMETQY

v_gene: TRBV6-2/TRBV6-3
j_gene: TRBJ2-1
CDR3aa: ASSYRRGGSYNEQF